The T cell receptor (beta chain) described here comes from a study of T-cell memory formation after mild COVID-19 (dated by TCRdb to about 2021). Concerning the study at large: TCR sequence clusters from the two donors were found to be largely donor specific. In two donors, T-cell clones that expanded and contracted after mild COVID-19 were tracked by sequencing TCRalpha and TCRbeta repertoires over time. Two young, previously healthy adult volunteers, one female and one male, were included in the cohort.

V loses 4 bases, J loses 0 bases, and the germline ends lie 9 bases apart. The CDR3 runs 13 amino acids, cysteine and phenylalanine included. Kept here is only the CDR3 DNA, which spans 39 bases and is read in frame from base 1. CDR1 and CDR2, looked up from the germline V gene, are SQVTM and ANQGSEA. For sequencing, an Illumina NovaSeq 6000 was employed. TCRalpha and TCRbeta cDNA libraries were built by 5'RACE with constant-segment primers, adding sample barcodes and unique molecular identifiers. Trizol reagent was used to extract RNA from every sample. Amplification of the libraries took two PCR steps, and the second step added a second sample barcode plus Illumina TruSeq adapters. The libraries were sequenced on an Illumina NovaSeq using 2 x 150 bp paired-end reads. The authors' pipeline ran thus. The reads were demultiplexed and collapsed into UMI-guided consensus sequences using migec v1.2.7. Using mixcr v2.1.11, UMI consensuses were aligned to TRA and TRB V and J templates and then assembled into clonotypes. A clonotype was counted as expanded or contracted only when both edgeR and NoisET called the clonotype significant, with the noise models trained on biological replicates. For edgeR calls, the cutoffs were a false discovery rate-adjusted p below 0.01 and a log2 fold-change threshold of 1. As an exploratory analysis of dynamics, max-normalized trajectories of the 1000 most abundant clonotypes were examined by PCA with hierarchical clustering. Separately sequenced CD4+ and CD8+ repertoires were used to assign a CD4 or CD8 phenotype to each responding clone. TCRdb cleaned the public reads at Q25 with fastp, built clones with MiXCR and kept in-frame beta chains. Records with the same CDR3 protein are collapsed into one entry carrying the most frequent genes and DNA. The V and J calls, along with clone size, are taken from TCRdb and not from the paper's own processing. For this sample there are about 560,000 distinct CDR3 sequences; approximately 15% appear just once. The ten largest make up less than 10% of the sample.

Results and caveats for the whole study, not just this receptor: Balanced CD4/CD8 phenotypes were observed for clones contracting from day 15 to 85, whereas a bias towards CD4+ was observed for a second wave of clones expanding from day 15 to 37. The detection of some responding clones in pre-infection memory suggests that pre-existing cross-reactive memory T cells joined the SARS-CoV-2 response. Contracting CD4+ clones were located mainly in the CM and EM memory subsets, whereas CD8+ clones were found to be enriched in EMRA. Whether the second-wave clones peaking on day 37 were SARS-CoV-2 specific was not confirmed. Only two mild cases were covered in the study, and larger cohorts including severe cases with pre-infection samples were considered necessary.

Ficoll-Paque density gradient centrifugation was used to isolate PBMCs. For this clonotype: The clone's antigen remains unknown. Base qualities were left out, and no much larger clone turns up one base away.

The chain links TRBV29-1 with TRBJ1-1, with the D gene not clear enough to name. Sequenced input: PBMCs or a T cell subset sorted from them (not recorded which). The source of this sequence is an adult woman who had mild COVID-19 (a few samples of this study predate the infection). The sample titles of this study are shuffled in the database, so cell type and time point are left out; the donor was told from shared clones. The CDR3 protein sequence reads: CSVGTALNTEAFF. The DNA sequence is TGCAGCGTTGGAACAGCTCTGAACACTGAAGCTTTCTTT.